A single T cell receptor (beta chain) is shown here with its context. Its cognate antigen is unknown. This record comes from a study of neoadjuvant nivolumab and ipilimumab in lung cancer. Study-level findings and limits: Pathologic regression was not significantly tied to TCR clonality. Only two of four nivolumab-treated tumors gained richness and clonality by surgery. Resected tumors had greater TCR richness and clonality than uninvolved lung. Resected-tumor TCR richness correlated positively with pretherapy blood richness.

Clones were read by immunoSEQ multiplex PCR, and TCRdb kept only the in-frame ones, dropping some. Among fewer than 900 clones listed, under 90% were seen once. This TCR was recovered from an adult with non-small cell lung cancer. The sample in question was adjacent normal lung tissue, obtained after neoadjuvant nivolumab, alone or with ipilimumab, at or shortly before surgery.

The CDR3 is CASSARGWGNTIYF. CDR3 DNA sequence: TGTGCCAGCAGCGCACGGGGGTGGGGAAACACCATATATTTT. This chain uses TRBV2 with TRBJ1-3, with D perhaps TRBD1 (5 bases). Germline V lookup: CDR1 SNHLY, CDR2 FYNNEI. Between the trimmed V and J ends, which lost 6 bases and 4 bases, there was a span of 13 bases. The length of the CDR3 is 14 residues.